This T cell receptor beta chain was retrieved from a study of cytomegalovirus exposure and HLA in healthy donors (dated by TCRdb to 2016 to 2017). At the level of the whole study: An earlier analysis of more than 550 of the donors reported about 260 Gb of sequence data and around 100 million unique TCR beta sequences obtained from about 179 million T cells. Around 300 gigabases of sequencing data and tens of millions of unique TCR sequences were included in an early release covering about 600 HLA-typed donors. Among the roughly 380 genotyped donors, around 81% belonged to the genetic ancestry cluster associated with self-reported Caucasian donors. The study aimed to test whether signatures of past pathogen exposure could be identified by cataloging public T cell receptors. The study used immunosequencing to profile the T cell repertoires of some 600 subjects and linked those repertoires to cytomegalovirus serostatus. A separate validation cohort of approximately 130 different subjects was used in addition to the 666-subject first cohort. High-throughput TCR immunosequencing, statistical association of individual TCRs with disease status, and machine learning were combined to predict cytomegalovirus infection status. A later analysis re-analyzed previously published TCR beta repertoires from approximately 670 donors and added high-resolution HLA genotyping to study TCR occurrence patterns. Rather than using new phenotypic data, the later analysis identified candidate immune exposures from TCR beta sequences and from how often those sequences occurred across donors. In an earlier analysis of 500 to 650 of the donors, high-throughput TCR beta sequencing was used to judge whether each TCR beta V gene segment behaved as functional or pseudogenic. Donor age, sex, ethnicity and CMV serostatus were compiled together with the repertoire data. In a later genetic analysis, genome-wide SNP genotypes for about three fifths of the 666 donors were used, and that subset was treated as a discovery cohort. Every discovery cohort repertoire had been produced on one sequencing platform. Class I and class II HLA loci were covered by the typing at four-digit resolution. Typing coverage varied by locus: 629-630 donors for A, B, C, DRB1 and DQB1; roughly 520 for DQA1; about 590 for DPA1; approximately 470 for DPB1. Because of strong linkage in the cohort, four or five DR-DQ haplotypes were treated as single units for association and clustering. On average, over 200,000 unique TCR beta nucleotide sequences were sequenced per donor among several hundred genotyped donors of the cohort, with roughly a sixth of those sequences being non-productive. Points the paper makes about the study in general: The presence/absence analyses assumed that sequencing depth was roughly uniform across donors, and that assumption may not be true. This cohort had only TCR beta chains sequenced, and the lack of alpha or paired-chain data limited which features could be detected. A few of the identified cytomegalovirus-associated TCR beta chains were confirmed in vitro to be specific for cytomegalovirus antigens. Several of the top co-occurrence clusters appeared to be linked to parvovirus B19, influenza, CMV and Epstein-Barr virus, according to a later analysis. In a later analysis, most CMV-associated TCR beta chains were found to appear HLA-restricted, with HLA associations seemingly driven largely by CMV exposure. The authors suggested that the approach could potentially be generalized to other disease states and immunological phenotypes. The 87-base-pair reads could not distinguish some IMGT-functional V segments, including TRBV6-2 and TRBV6-3, so those segments were excluded. According to a later analysis, TCR association rates differed among HLA loci, with DRB1 alleles showing the most associated TCRs and HLA-C alleles showing the fewest. A total of fewer than 200 TCR beta chains were listed by the study as associated with cytomegalovirus. A further reported finding was that TCR beta sequences accurately predicted the HLA-A and HLA-B alleles for most subjects in the first cohort. In an earlier analysis of roughly 500 of the donors, most TCR beta V segments appeared in productive rearrangements about 87% or about 30% of the time, broadly matching IMGT annotations. Strong co-occurrence of HLA alleles, especially DR and DQ, made assigning TCR associations to individual alleles difficult. About 15 rarely observed V segments, including chromosome 9 orphons, were excluded from the earlier analysis of about 610 of the donors because counts were too low. In both the original and validation cohorts, the classifier was reported to diagnose cytomegalovirus status with high specificity and sensitivity. An association between a missense DCLRE1C variant and V-gene and J-gene trimming of TCR beta chains was found in a later genetic analysis and replicated in an independent cohort. Most TCR sequences were observed very rarely across donors, whereas some public TCRs were present in many individuals. Specific HLA alleles were associated with some 15,000 TCR beta sequences at a false discovery rate of 0.05 in a later analysis. Compared with the approximately 710-donor mean, donors in an Asian-associated ancestry cluster had fewer N-insertions in productive TCRs, according to a later genetic analysis. For the cohort, immune exposure information was limited to CMV serostatus. Because some donors lacked HLA typing at each locus, the association tests relied only on the typed subset. A group of highly shared sequence variants was considered likely to be a technical artifact of the sequencing pipeline. Correlated functional status among segregating V segments might be attributable to linkage disequilibrium, but an unknown experimental factor could not be ruled out. In a later analysis, HLA-associated TCR beta chains were found to be more clonally expanded and to have lower generation probabilities than equally common non-associated chains.

Taken from cysteine to phenylalanine, the CDR3 has 11 residues. The entry retains the CDR3 DNA only, 33 bases that are in frame from base 1. The germline V gene supplies CDR1 MNHEY and CDR2 SVGAGI. Trimming at the junction amounts to 6 bases on V and 2 bases on J, and the germline ends lie 5 bases apart. Library creation used the immunoSEQ multiplex PCR assay. The multiplex PCR relied on a mix of 60 forward primers for TCR Vbeta segments and 13 reverse primers for TCR Jbeta segments. Amplification of the CDR3 region of rearranged TCR beta genes was performed with a multiplex PCR assay on genomic DNA. On the Illumina HiSeq System, the amplified TCR beta libraries were sequenced as 87-base-pair reads. In the authors' own workflow: Across the 640 or so repertoires, a later analysis counted 80 million or so unique TCR beta chains, some 11 million of which were shared by at least two donors. To remove PCR and sequencing errors, raw reads were error-corrected and collapsed into unique sequences using a nearest-neighbor algorithm that merged closely related sequences. Alignment of CDR3 sequences to IMGT reference sequences was used to assign V, D and J gene segments. Each retained sequence needed at least a six-nucleotide match to both a V gene segment and a J gene segment. A rearrangement counted as productive if the CDR3 had no stop codons and remained in frame with V and J, and every other rearrangement counted as non-productive. CDR3 was defined according to IMGT convention as the region running from the second conserved V-encoded cysteine to the conserved J-encoded phenylalanine. The earlier analysis of about 610 of the donors excluded sequences that lacked an unambiguous match to a single V gene segment. In an earlier analysis of about 590 of the donors, a V segment was called functional when productive rearrangements were above 56.7%, and segregating when the standard deviation between donors exceeded 5%. To diagnose cytomegalovirus status from the catalog of TCR beta chain sequences, a statistical classification framework was built. V and J gene assignment, in a later analysis, came from comparing TCR nucleotide sequences with IMGT/GENE-DB human TR gene sequences. The TCRdist pipeline was used in a later analysis to assign CDR3 sequences and most-parsimonious VDJ recombination scenarios. A later analysis defined each TCR beta chain by its CDR3 amino acid sequence plus V-gene family, and excluded reads lacking a unique V-gene family. To address suspected cross-contamination and a sequencing artifact, a later analysis removed 450 to 700 highly shared, low-generation-probability nucleotide sequences. A later analysis calculated a clonal expansion index for each public chain from normalized within-repertoire ranks of inferred template counts. In a later analysis, generation probabilities were computed using a VDJ recombination model fitted to out-of-frame rearrangements, and the results were checked against IGoR. In a later analysis, TCR-TCR, TCR-HLA and TCR-CMV co-occurrence was scored with hypergeometric tests, and a repertoire-size bias correction was applied to TCR pairs. In a later analysis, false discovery rates were estimated by permuting HLA or CMV assignments 20 times. In a later analysis, co-occurring TCRs were grouped using DBSCAN, with TCRdist sequence similarity added in when clustering inside HLA-allele-positive subsets. Repertoires with fewer than 30,000 or more than 120,000 public chains, plus five repertoires with anomalous nucleotide sharing, were excluded from co-occurrence clustering. TCRdb mirrors the immuneACCESS table, restricted to in-frame sequences. Some clones are absent from its copies; in checked studies, under half trace to an unresolved V gene, and the reason for the others is unknown. V and J calls and clone size are as listed in that table; D and trimming were resolved from the DNA. This sample gives under 200,000 clones in total; approximately 79% of them show up just once. The top ten hold approximately 4.4% of the sample.

The cohort comprised 710 or so healthy bone marrow donors. Cohort members were all nominally healthy when sampled, although unrecorded immune exposures were likely present. The donor was CMV seropositive and was included in the group of 250 to 350 seropositive cohort members. A peripheral blood sample was provided by each donor, and peripheral blood mononuclear cells were used for TCR beta sequencing. Genomic DNA extraction from the blood cell samples was performed with the Qiagen DNeasy Blood Extraction Kit. Notes on this clone: Its antigen target is currently unknown. Per-nucleotide qualities are absent, and no much larger clonotype sits a single base away. Other DNA sequences in the sample encode the same CDR3.

Recombination joined TRBV6-5 with TRBJ2-7, and the D gene may be TRBD2, 5 bases matching. Source material: PBMCs. This receptor was taken from a woman under 40 in good health and CMV-seropositive. Read as DNA, the sequence is TGTGCCAGCAGGGGAGCCTACGAGCAGTACTTC. Translated, this is CASRGAYEQYF.